This T cell receptor beta chain was retrieved from a study of blood T cell repertoires in COVID-19 (TCRdb year 2020). General notes on the study: Collaborator samples came from the United States, Italy and Spain and covered acute and convalescent phases of COVID-19. Sample metadata almost always included a de-identified subject ID, COVID-19 status, age in years and sex. The samples were drawn from the first 160 participants of the ongoing ImmuneRACE study and from 950 to 1,500 subjects provided by 6 global collaborators. The prospective study material was composed of cDNA or gDNA derived from T cells, B-cell-depleted T cells, or PBMCs. Where available, HLA class I and class II types were taken from metadata supplied by the sample provider and were not determined by assay-based typing. The repertoires were released in a freely available public database intended as a resource for research on the immune response to SARS-CoV-2. The dataset comprised deeply sampled blood TCRbeta repertoires from subjects exposed to, actively infected with, or recovered from COVID-19. Results the study describes overall, beyond this receptor: The amount of clinical and demographic metadata varied by source and participant and was provided uncurated.

The CDR3 runs 17 residues from the cysteine to the phenylalanine. The CDR3 DNA has 51 bases and is translated from base 1. The V end gives up 2 bases and the J end 6 bases, leaving 6 bases in the junction not matched to a gene. From the germline V gene, CDR1 is SGHDN and CDR2 is FVKESK. The immunoSEQ Assay, a bias-controlled multiplex PCR, was used to amplify TCRbeta CDR3 regions from genomic DNA. In the original analysis: The number of nucleated cells in each sample was estimated by amplification of reference gene primers within the assay. To quantify the absolute abundance of each unique TCRbeta CDR3 rearrangement, sequence reads were collapsed and filtered. For each sample, productive Simpson clonality was calculated as the square root of Simpson's diversity index over productive rearrangements. TCRdb obtained this table from immuneACCESS and retained in-frame rearrangements with V and J assigned. These tables miss some clones; where compared with another copy, unresolved V genes account for less than half of the shortfall, and the remainder is unexplained. V and J calls and clone size are given by that table; D and trimming were obtained from the DNA. The sample table contains hundreds of thousands of clones; only one count was recorded for about 90% of them. 2.5% to 3.5% of the sample rests with the top ten.

In the prospective study, participants were roughly 18 to 95 years old, resided in fewer than 25 geographic areas of the United States, and were enrolled through a virtual design. In the prospective study, participants were assigned to cohorts based on the clinical history participants reported in a screening survey and a study questionnaire. Recovered participants in ImmuneRACE Cohort 3 were defined as having two consecutive negative NP/OP PCR tests, clearance from a healthcare professional, or resolution of symptoms. Mobile phlebotomists in the prospective study collected whole blood, serum and a nasopharyngeal or oropharyngeal swab from every participant. Over a roughly 2-month period, participants in the prospective study had the option of providing additional blood draws and questionnaires. Before DNA extraction, prospective study blood samples were shipped either frozen or at room temperature.

Comment on this clone: This clone's antigen is unknown. No much larger clone exists at a distance of one base, and base qualities are not known.

Sequenced input: PBMCs or T cells enriched from blood (not recorded which). The sequence derives from a young woman who had recovered from COVID-19. Here the chain combines TRBV14 and TRBJ2-2, with 13 central nucleotides matching TRBD2. The DNA reads as follows: TGTGCCAGCAGCCAAAGACTAGCGGGAGGCTTCTCCGGGGAGCTGTTTTTT. It specifies CASSQRLAGGFSGELFF.